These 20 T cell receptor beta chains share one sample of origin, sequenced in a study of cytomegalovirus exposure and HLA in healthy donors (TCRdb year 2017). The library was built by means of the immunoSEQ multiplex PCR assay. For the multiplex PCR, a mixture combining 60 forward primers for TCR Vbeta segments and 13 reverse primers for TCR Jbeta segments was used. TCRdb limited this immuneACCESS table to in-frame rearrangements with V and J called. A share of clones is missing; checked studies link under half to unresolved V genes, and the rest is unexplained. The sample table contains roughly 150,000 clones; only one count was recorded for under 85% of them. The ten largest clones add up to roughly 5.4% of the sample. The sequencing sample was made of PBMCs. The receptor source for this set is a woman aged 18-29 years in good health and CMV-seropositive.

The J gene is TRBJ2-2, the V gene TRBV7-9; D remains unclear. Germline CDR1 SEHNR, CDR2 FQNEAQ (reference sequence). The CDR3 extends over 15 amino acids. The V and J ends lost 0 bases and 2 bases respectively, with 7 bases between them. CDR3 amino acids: CASSLAVTNTGELFF. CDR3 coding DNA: TGTGCCAGCAGCTTAGCGGTTACAAACACCGGGGAGCTGTTTTTT.

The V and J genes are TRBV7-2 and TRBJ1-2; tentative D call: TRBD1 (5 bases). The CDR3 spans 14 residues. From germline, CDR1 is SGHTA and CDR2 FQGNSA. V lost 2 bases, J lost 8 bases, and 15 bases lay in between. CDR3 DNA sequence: TGTGCCAGCAGCTTACGGACGGGGGTGGAAGGCTACACCTTC. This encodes CASSLRTGVEGYTF.

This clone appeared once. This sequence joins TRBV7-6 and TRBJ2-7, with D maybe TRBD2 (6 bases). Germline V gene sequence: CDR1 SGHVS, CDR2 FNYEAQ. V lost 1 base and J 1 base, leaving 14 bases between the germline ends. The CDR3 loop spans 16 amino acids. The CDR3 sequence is CASSLGGSGLSYEQYF. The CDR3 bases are TGTGCCAGCAGCTTAGGCGGTAGCGGACTATCCTACGAGCAGTACTTC.

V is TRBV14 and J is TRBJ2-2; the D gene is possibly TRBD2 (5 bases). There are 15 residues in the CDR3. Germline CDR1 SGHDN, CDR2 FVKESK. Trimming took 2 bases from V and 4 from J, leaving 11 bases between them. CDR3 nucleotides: TGTGCCAGCAGCCAACGACGGGGAATCACCGGGGAGCTGTTTTTT. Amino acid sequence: CASSQRRGITGELFF.

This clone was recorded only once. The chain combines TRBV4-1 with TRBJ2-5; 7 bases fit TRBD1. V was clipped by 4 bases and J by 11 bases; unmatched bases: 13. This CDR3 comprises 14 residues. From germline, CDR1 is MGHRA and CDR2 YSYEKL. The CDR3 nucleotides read TGCGCCAGCAGCCCATCAGACAGGGCTCCAGGACAGTACTTC. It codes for CASSPSDRAPGQYF.

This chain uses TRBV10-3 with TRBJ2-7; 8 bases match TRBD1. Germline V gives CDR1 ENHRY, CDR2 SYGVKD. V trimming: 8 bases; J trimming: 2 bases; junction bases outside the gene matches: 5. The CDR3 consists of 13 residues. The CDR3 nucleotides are TGTGCCATCGCCGGACAGGGAGCCTACGAGCAGTACTTC. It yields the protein CAIAGQGAYEQYF.

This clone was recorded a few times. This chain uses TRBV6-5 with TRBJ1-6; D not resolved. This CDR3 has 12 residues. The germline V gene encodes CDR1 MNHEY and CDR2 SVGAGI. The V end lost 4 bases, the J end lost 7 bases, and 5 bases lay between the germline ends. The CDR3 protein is CASSSSNSPLHF. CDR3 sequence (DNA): TGTGCCAGCAGTTCTTCCAATTCACCCCTCCACTTT.

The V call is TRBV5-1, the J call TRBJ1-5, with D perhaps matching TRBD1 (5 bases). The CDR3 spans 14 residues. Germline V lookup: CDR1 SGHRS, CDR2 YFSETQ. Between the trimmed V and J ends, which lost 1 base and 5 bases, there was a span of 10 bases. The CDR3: CASSLLGGDQPQHF. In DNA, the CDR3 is TGCGCCAGCAGCTTGTTGGGGGGGGATCAGCCCCAGCATTTT.

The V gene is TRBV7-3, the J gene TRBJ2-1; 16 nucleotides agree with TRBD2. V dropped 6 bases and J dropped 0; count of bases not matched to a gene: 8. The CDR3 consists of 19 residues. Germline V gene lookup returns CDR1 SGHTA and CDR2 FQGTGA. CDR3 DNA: TGTGCCAGCAGTTTTAAGGGACTAGCGGGGGGGCCCTCCTACAATGAGCAGTTCTTC. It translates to CASSFKGLAGGPSYNEQFF.

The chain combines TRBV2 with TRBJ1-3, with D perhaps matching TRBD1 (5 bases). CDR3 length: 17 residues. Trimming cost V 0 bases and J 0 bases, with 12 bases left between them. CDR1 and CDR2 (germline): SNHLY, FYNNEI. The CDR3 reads CASSEANPGGSGNTIYF. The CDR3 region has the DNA TGTGCCAGCAGTGAAGCCAACCCCGGGGGCTCTGGAAACACCATATATTTT.

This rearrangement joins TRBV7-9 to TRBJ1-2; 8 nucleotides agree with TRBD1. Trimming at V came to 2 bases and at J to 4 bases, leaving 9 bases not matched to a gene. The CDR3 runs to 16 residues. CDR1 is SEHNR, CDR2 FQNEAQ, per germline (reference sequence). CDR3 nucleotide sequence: TGTGCCAGCAGCTTAATCGGCACAGGGGGTTCCTATGGCTACACCTTC. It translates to CASSLIGTGGSYGYTF.

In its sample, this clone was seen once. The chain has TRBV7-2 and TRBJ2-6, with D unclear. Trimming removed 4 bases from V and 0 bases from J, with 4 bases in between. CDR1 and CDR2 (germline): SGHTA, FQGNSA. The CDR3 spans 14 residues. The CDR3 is CASSWSSGANVLTF. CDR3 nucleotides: TGTGCCAGCAGCTGGAGCTCTGGGGCCAACGTCCTGACTTTC.

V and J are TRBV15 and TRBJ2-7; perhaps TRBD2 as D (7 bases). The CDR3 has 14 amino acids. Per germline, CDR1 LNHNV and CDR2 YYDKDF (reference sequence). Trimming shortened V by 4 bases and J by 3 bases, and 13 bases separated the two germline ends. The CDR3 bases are TGTGCCACCAGCAAGGGGGGGTCGATCTACGAGCAGTACTTC. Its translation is CATSKGGSIYEQYF. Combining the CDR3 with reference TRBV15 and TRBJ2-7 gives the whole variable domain DAMVIQNPRYQVTQFGKPVTLSCSQTLNHNVMYWYQQKSSQAPKLLFHYYDKDFNNEADTPDNFQSRRPNTSFCFLDIRSPGLGDTAMYLCATSKGGSIYEQYFGPGTRLTVT.

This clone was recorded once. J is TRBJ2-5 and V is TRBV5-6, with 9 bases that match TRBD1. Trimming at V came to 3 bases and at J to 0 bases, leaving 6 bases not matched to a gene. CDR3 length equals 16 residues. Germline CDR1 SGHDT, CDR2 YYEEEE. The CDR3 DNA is TGTGCCAGCAGCTCGCCTCGGGACAGGGACCAAGAGACCCAGTACTTC. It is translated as CASSSPRDRDQETQYF.

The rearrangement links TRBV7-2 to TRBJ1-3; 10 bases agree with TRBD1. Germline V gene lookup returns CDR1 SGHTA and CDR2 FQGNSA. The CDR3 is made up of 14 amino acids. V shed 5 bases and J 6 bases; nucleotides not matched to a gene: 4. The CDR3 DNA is TGTGCCAGCAGCCCGGGACAGGGGCAAAACACCATATATTTT. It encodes CASSPGQGQNTIYF.

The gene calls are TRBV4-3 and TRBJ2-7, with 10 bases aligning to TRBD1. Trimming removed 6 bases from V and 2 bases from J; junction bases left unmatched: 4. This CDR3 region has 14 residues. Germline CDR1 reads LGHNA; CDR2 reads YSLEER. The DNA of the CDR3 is TGCGCCAGCAGTATGGACAGGGGGGCCTACGAGCAGTACTTC. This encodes CASSMDRGAYEQYF.

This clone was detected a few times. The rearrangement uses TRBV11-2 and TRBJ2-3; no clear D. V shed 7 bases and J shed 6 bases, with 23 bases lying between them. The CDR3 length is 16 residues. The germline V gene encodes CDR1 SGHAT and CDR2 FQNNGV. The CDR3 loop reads CASTPRPDGLSDTQYF. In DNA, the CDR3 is TGTGCCAGCACCCCGCGGCCCGACGGCCTTTCTGATACGCAGTATTTT. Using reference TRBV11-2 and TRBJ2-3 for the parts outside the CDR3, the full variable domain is EAGVAQSPRYKIIEKRQSVAFWCNPISGHATLYWYQQILGQGPKLLIQFQNNGVVDDSQLPKDRFSAERLKGVDSTLKIQPAKLEDSAVYLCASTPRPDGLSDTQYFGPGTRLTVL.

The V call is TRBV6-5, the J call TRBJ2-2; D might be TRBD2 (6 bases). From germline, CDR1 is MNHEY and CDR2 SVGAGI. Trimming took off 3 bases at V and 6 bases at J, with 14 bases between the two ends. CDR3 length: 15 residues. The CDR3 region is CASSYKAGTAGELFF. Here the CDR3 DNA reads TGTGCCAGCAGTTATAAGGCGGGAACGGCCGGGGAGCTGTTTTTT.

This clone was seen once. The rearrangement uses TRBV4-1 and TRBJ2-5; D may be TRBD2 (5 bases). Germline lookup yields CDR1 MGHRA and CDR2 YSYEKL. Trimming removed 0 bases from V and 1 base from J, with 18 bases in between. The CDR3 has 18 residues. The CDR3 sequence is CASSQEWASRSTQETQYF. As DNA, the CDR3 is TGCGCCAGCAGCCAAGAATGGGCTAGCAGATCCACCCAAGAGACCCAGTACTTC.

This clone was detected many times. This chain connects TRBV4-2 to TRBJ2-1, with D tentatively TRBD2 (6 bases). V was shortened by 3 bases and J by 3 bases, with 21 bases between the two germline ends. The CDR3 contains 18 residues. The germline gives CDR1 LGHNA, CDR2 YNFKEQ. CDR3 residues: CASSQAGTSVRDYNEQFF. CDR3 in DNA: TGTGCCAGCAGCCAGGCCGGGACTTCCGTTCGAGACTACAATGAGCAGTTCTTC.